The next 17 T cell receptor beta chains were all read from a single sample in a study of OX40 agonist ivuxolimab in advanced cancers. Assay: immunoSEQ multiplex PCR; the TCRdb copy retains only in-frame clones and omits some. The sample has some 87,000 clones, 70% to 90% seen once; the top ten hold more than 0.65%. The source material was CD4+ or CD8+ T cells sorted from blood, sampled in a trial of the OX40 agonist ivuxolimab. These receptors all come from an adult with an advanced solid tumor such as melanoma, head and neck, liver or kidney cancer.

The rearrangement joins TRBV7-9 to TRBJ2-3; no clear D. With 6 bases removed from V and 0 bases from J, the gap between germline ends came to 7 bases. This CDR3 comprises 13 residues. Germline V gene sequence: CDR1 SEHNR, CDR2 FQNEAQ (reference sequence). The CDR3 region is CASRPRSTDTQYF. The DNA of the CDR3 is TGTGCCAGCAGACCCAGAAGCACAGATACGCAGTATTTT.

As concerns this clone: Other DNA sequences within the sample encode an identical CDR3. The chain recombines TRBV7-3 with TRBJ2-1; possibly TRBD1 for D (5 bases). Trimming removed 0 bases from V and 5 bases from J, with 5 bases in between. The germline V gene encodes CDR1 SGHTA and CDR2 FQGTGA. CDR3 length: 13 residues. CDR3 nucleotides: TGTGCCAGCAGCTTAACCAGGGACAATGAGCAGTTCTTC. This sequence encodes CASSLTRDNEQFF.

The chain uses TRBV11-2 and TRBJ2-7; 12 positions match TRBD2. This CDR3 is built from 14 residues. CDR1 and CDR2 from the germline V gene are SGHAT and FQNNGV. V shed 2 bases, J shed 9 bases, and the junction held 5 bases outside the gene matches. The CDR3 reads CASSLMLAGGRQYF. The CDR3 DNA reads as TGTGCCAGCAGCTTAATGCTAGCGGGGGGGAGGCAGTACTTC.

This clone was found a few times. The V call is TRBV18, the J call TRBJ2-1; TRBD1 matches 12 bases. The CDR3 runs 15 residues. The germline V gene encodes CDR1 KGHSH and CDR2 LQKENI. The J segment lost 8 bases and the V segment lost 6 bases, leaving 8 bases of the junction unmatched. CDR3: CASSPGTGGFDEQFF. The CDR3, as DNA: TGTGCCAGCTCCCCCGGGACAGGGGGCTTCGATGAGCAGTTCTTC.

J is TRBJ1-6 and V is TRBV7-2; no clear D. The V gene lost 1 base and the J gene lost 5 bases, with 6 bases spanning the gap. Germline CDR1 reads SGHTA; CDR2 reads FQGNSA. The CDR3 has 14 amino acids. CDR3 sequence (DNA): TGTGCCAGCAGCTTAGTTCCCGATAATTCACCCCTCCACTTT. Translating gives CASSLVPDNSPLHF.

The chain has TRBV30 and TRBJ1-2, with D unclear. Germline loops: CDR1 GTSNPN, CDR2 SVGIG (reference sequence). Trimming took 0 bases from V and 7 from J, leaving 12 bases between them. The CDR3 runs to 13 residues. The CDR3 region is CAWSVRSLVGYTF. CDR3 nucleotides: TGTGCCTGGAGTGTACGGAGTTTGGTTGGCTACACCTTC.

This chain joins TRBV6-1 and TRBJ1-2; D perhaps matches TRBD1 (5 bases). CDR3 length: 14 amino acids. Germline V gene sequence: CDR1 MNHNS, CDR2 SASEGT. The ends were cut back, 7 bases at V and 4 bases at J, with 16 bases in the middle. The CDR3 sequence: CASTTGGSGYGYTF. CDR3 DNA: TGTGCCAGCACCACTGGGGGATCTGGCTATGGCTACACCTTC.

This clone was detected only a few times. The chain employs TRBV5-1 and TRBJ2-2, with TRBD2 identical over 8 bases. The CDR3 spans 17 residues. J lost 0 bases, V lost 2 bases, and 6 bases had no gene match. Germline-derived CDR1 and CDR2 are SGHRS and YFSETQ. The CDR3 nucleotides are TGCGCCAGCAGCTTCTTCAGCGGGAGTACGAACACCGGGGAGCTGTTTTTT. Its translation is CASSFFSGSTNTGELFF.

CDR3 nucleotides: TGTGCCAGCACCCGCCGGACAGGGCCCCCCTACGAGCAGTACTTC. It codes for CASTRRTGPPYEQYF. The gene calls are TRBV5-8 and TRBJ2-7, with 8 bases fitting TRBD1. Germline CDR1 is SGHTS and CDR2 is YDEGEE. V lost 6 bases to trimming and J lost 2 bases; unmatched junction nucleotides: 10. There are 15 residues in the CDR3.

This chain links TRBV14 with TRBJ2-3, with 7 positions matching TRBD2. The CDR3 runs to 15 residues. CDR1 is SGHDN and CDR2 is FVKESK in the germline V gene. The junction had 5 bases not matched to a gene; V was cut back by 4 bases and J by 1 base. The CDR3 DNA reads TGTGCCAGCAGCCGGCCCCTAGCGGGCACAGATACGCAGTATTTT. This codes for CASSRPLAGTDTQYF.

This clone was detected once. The V call is TRBV7-2, the J call TRBJ2-7; unclear D gene. This CDR3 is built from 12 residues. V lost 5 bases and J lost 4, with 9 bases in between. The germline CDR1 and CDR2 sequences are SGHTA and FQGNSA. CDR3 loop: CASSPPGYEQYF. CDR3 DNA: TGTGCCAGCAGCCCCCCAGGATACGAGCAGTACTTC.

The chain has TRBV6-6 and TRBJ2-3; perhaps TRBD1 as D (5 bases). Trimming shortened V by 8 bases and J by 0 bases, and 12 bases separated the two germline ends. CDR3 length equals 14 residues. Germline lookup yields CDR1 MNHNY and CDR2 SVGAGI (reference sequence). CDR3 sequence reads: CASRQGLSTDTQYF. The CDR3 coding sequence is TGTGCCAGCCGCCAGGGATTGAGCACAGATACGCAGTATTTT.

The V call is TRBV21-1, the J call TRBJ1-2. TRBV21-1 is flagged as a pseudogene. There are 14 residues in the CDR3. The CDR3: CASSVRDVNYGYTF. The CDR3 region has the DNA TGTGCCAGCAGCGTCCGGGACGTTAACTATGGCTACACCTTC.

The J gene is TRBJ1-3, the V gene TRBV6-1, with a possible D match to TRBD1 (6 bases). The V and J ends lost 6 bases and 4 bases respectively, with 16 bases between them. Germline CDR1 reads MNHNS; CDR2 reads SASEGT. The CDR3 sequence is 15 residues long. The CDR3 here is CASRDRGHLGNTIYF. CDR3 nucleotides: TGTGCCAGCAGAGATCGGGGACATTTGGGAAACACCATATATTTT.

V gene TRBV18 combines with J gene TRBJ1-3; D is undetermined. From germline, CDR1 is KGHSH and CDR2 LQKENI. The CDR3 is 15 residues long. Trimming stripped 0 bases from V and 3 bases from J, with 9 bases between. CDR3: CASSPPVGSGNTIYF. The DNA of the CDR3 is TGTGCCAGCTCACCACCGGTAGGGAGTGGAAACACCATATATTTT. The whole variable domain, filled in from reference TRBV18 and TRBJ1-3, reads NAGVMQNPRHLVRRRGQEARLRCSPMKGHSHVYWYRQLPEEGLKFMVYLQKENIIDESGMPKERFSAEFPKEGPSILRIQQVVRGDSAAYFCASSPPVGSGNTIYFGEGSWLTVV.

V usage is TRBV5-1 and J usage is TRBJ2-1; a weak D match, TRBD2 (5 bases). In germline, CDR1 is SGHRS, CDR2 YFSETQ. The CDR3 is 17 amino acids. Trimming stripped 0 bases from V and 0 bases from J, with 13 bases between. The CDR3 DNA reads TGCGCCAGCAGCTTGGACCCACGGGCGGGCTCCTACAATGAGCAGTTCTTC. Amino acid sequence: CASSLDPRAGSYNEQFF.

DNA of the CDR3: TGTGCCAGCAGCTTACTCACAGGGGCTAACTATGGCTACACCTTC. Residues: CASSLLTGANYGYTF. The genes are TRBV7-8 and TRBJ1-2, with 7 bases identical to TRBD1. Trimming removed 2 bases from V and 0 bases from J; junction bases left unmatched: 3. Germline lookup yields CDR1 SGHVS and CDR2 FQNEAQ. The CDR3 covers 15 residues.